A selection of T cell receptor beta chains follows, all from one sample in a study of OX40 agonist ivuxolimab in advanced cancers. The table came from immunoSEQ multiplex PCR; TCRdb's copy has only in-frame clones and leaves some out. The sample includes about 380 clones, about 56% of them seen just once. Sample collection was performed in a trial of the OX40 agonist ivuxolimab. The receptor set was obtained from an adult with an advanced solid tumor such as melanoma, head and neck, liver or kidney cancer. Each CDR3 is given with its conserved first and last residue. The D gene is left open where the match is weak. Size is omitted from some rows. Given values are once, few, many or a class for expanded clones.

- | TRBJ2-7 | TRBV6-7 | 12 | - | TGTGCCAGCAGCCCCCAGGGGAGCGAGCAGTACTTC | CASSPQGSEQYF
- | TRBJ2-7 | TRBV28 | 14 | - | TGTGCCAGCAGACTCCCCGGGGGAATCAACGAGCAGTACTTC | CASRLPGGINEQYF
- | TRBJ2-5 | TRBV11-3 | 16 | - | TGTGCCAGCAGCTCGATATCTTACGGGACGCAAGAGACCCAGTACTTC | CASSSISYGTQETQYF
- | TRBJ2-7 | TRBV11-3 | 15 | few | TGTGCCAGCAGCCCCCGTCCGGGGCTTAGCTACGAGCAGTACTTC | CASSPRPGLSYEQYF
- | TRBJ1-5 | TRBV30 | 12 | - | TGTGCCTGGAATCTCCCGCCCCAGCCCCAGCATTTT | CAWNLPPQPQHF
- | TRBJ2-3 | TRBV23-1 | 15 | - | TGCGCCAGCAGCTTAGACGGTGCTAGCACAGATACGCAGTATTTT | CASSLDGASTDTQYF
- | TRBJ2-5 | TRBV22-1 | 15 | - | TGTGCCAGCAGTTTGCCTAGCGGGAGGCGGAAGACCCAGTACTTC | CASSLPSGRRKTQYF
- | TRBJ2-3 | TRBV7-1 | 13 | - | TGTGCCAGCAGCTTACCCCGCCCAGATACGCAGTATTTT | CASSLPRPDTQYF
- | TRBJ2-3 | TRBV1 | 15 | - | TGCGCCAGCACCTCGACAGGGGTCTTCTCAGATACGCAGTATTTT | CASTSTGVFSDTQYF
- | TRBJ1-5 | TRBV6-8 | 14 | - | TGTGCCAGCAGTTTACAGGATAGCAATCAGCCCCAGCATTTT | CASSLQDSNQPQHF
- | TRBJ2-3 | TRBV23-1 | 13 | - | TGCGCCAGCAGCCAAGATGGTGGAGATACGCAGTATTTT | CASSQDGGDTQYF
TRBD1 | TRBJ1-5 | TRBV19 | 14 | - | TGTGCCAGTAACCGACAGGGGGCCAGGGAGCCCCAGCATTTT | CASNRQGAREPQHF
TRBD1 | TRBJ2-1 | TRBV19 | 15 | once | TGTGCCAGTAAAAAGGGGACAGGGGGGGACAATGAGCAGTTCTTC | CASKKGTGGDNEQFF
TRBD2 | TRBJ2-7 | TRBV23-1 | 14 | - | TGCGCCAGCAGCTTGGAGCGGGAACCCTACGAGCAGTACTTC | CASSLEREPYEQYF
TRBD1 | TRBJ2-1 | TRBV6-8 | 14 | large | TGTGCCAGCAGTAAGACAGGGGCTCGCAATGAGCAGTTCTTC | CASSKTGARNEQFF
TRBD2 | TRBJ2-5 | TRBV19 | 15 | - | TGTGCCAGTGCTAGCGGGAGGGGTTTTGGAGAGACCCAGTACTTC | CASASGRGFGETQYF
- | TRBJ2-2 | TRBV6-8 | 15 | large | TGTGCCAGCAGTTACGACCGTAGCCCATCCGGGGAGCTGTTTTTT | CASSYDRSPSGELFF
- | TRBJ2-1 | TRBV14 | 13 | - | TGTGCCAGCAGCCGCGCAGGTCCCAATGAGCAGTTCTTC | CASSRAGPNEQFF
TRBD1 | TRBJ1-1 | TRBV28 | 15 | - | TGTGCCAGCAGTTTGGCCGGGACAGGGGGGACTGAAGCTTTCTTT | CASSLAGTGGTEAFF
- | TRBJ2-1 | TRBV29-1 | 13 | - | TGCAGCGTTCCGCAGGGTGGGTATAATGAGCAGTTCTTC | CSVPQGGYNEQFF
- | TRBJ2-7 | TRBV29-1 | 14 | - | TGCAGCGTTGCGGGTCTTGGATCGGCCTACGAGCAGTACTTC | CSVAGLGSAYEQYF
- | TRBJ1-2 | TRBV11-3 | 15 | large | TGTGCCAGCAGCCTCGGAGCGGTCTCCAACTATGGCTACACCTTC | CASSLGAVSNYGYTF
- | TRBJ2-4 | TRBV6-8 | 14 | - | TGTGCCAGCCAACAAAGCGGGTCTAAAAACATTCAGTACTTC | CASQQSGSKNIQYF
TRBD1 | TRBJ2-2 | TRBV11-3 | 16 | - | TGTGCCAGCAGCTCTCCGGGACAGGGAGTCACCGGGGAGCTGTTTTTT | CASSSPGQGVTGELFF
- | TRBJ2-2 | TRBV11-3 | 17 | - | TGTGCCAGCAGCTTTTTGACGGATAACTATAACACCGGGGAGCTGTTTTTT | CASSFLTDNYNTGELFF
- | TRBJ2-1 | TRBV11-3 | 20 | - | TGTGCCAGCAGCCCAACTCTCTCTAGCGAAGGATTAAGCTCCTACAATGAGCAGTTCTTC | CASSPTLSSEGLSSYNEQFF
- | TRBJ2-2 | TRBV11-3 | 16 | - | TGTGCCAGCAGCTTAGATATTAGCGGGAACACCGGGGAGCTGTTTTTT | CASSLDISGNTGELFF
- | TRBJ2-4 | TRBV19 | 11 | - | TGTGCCAGTAGTATGAGAAACATTCAGTACTTC | CASSMRNIQYF
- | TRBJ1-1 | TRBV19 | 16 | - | TGTGCCAGTAGTATAAGAGGTGGACGGAAGAACACTGAAGCTTTCTTT | CASSIRGGRKNTEAFF
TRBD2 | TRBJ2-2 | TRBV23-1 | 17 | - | TGCGCCAGCAGCCAAGATCATAGGACTAGCGGGAGCAGGGAGCTGTTTTTT | CASSQDHRTSGSRELFF
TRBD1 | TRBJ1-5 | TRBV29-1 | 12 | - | TGCAGCGTTCTGGACAGGGATCAGCCCCAGCATTTT | CSVLDRDQPQHF
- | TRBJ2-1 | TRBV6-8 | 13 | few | TGTGCCAGCAGTTACTCGAGTTGGGATGAGCAGTTCTTC | CASSYSSWDEQFF
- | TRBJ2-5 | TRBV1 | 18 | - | TGCGCCAGCAGCCAAGGGAGTGTAGGGGGAGGGCTCCAAGAGACCCAGTACTTC | CASSQGSVGGGLQETQYF
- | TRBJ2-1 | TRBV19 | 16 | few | TGTGCCAGTAACCAGGGGGGCGGGAGATCTAAAGTTGAGCAGTTCTTC | CASNQGGGRSKVEQFF
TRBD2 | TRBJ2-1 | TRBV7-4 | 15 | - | TGTGCCAGCAGCTTCTTTAGCGGGAGATGGGATGAGCAGTTCTTC | CASSFFSGRWDEQFF
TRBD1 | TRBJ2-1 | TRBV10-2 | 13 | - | TGCGCCAGCAAAGGGACAGGGGTTAATGAGCAGTTCTTC | CASKGTGVNEQFF
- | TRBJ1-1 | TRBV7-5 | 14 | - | TGTGCCAGCAGCTTAATGGGGGGGGACACTGAAGCTTTCTTT | CASSLMGGDTEAFF
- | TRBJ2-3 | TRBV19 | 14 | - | TGTGCCAGTAGCCCTCTCCCCTCAAGTGATACGCAGTATTTT | CASSPLPSSDTQYF
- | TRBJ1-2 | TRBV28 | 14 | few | TGTGCCAGCAGTGAAGGACGGAGATTCTATGGCTACACCTTC | CASSEGRRFYGYTF
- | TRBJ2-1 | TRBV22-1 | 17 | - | TGTGCCAGCAGTTTATCCCTCCGGACAGGCCCCTACAATGAGCAGTTCTTC | CASSLSLRTGPYNEQFF
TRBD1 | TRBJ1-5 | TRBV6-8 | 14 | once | TGTGCCATGGGGACAGGAGATCCCAATCAGCCCCAGCATTTT | CAMGTGDPNQPQHF
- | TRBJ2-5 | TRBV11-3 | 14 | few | TGTGCCAGCGCCTTATTCATCTTGAAAGAGACCCAGTACTTC | CASALFILKETQYF
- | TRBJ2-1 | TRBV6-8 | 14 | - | TGTGCCAGCAAGCTCTTCAGCTCCTACAATGAGCAGTTCTTC | CASKLFSSYNEQFF
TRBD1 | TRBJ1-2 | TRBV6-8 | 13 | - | TGTGCCAGCAGGGGAGGACAGGGCGGTGGCTACACCTTC | CASRGGQGGGYTF
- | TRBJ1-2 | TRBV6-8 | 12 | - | TGTGCCAGCAGCCCAGGGACGTATGGCTACACCTTC | CASSPGTYGYTF
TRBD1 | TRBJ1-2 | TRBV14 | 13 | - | TGTGCCAGCTCCCGGGACAGCTCGTATGGCTACACCTTC | CASSRDSSYGYTF
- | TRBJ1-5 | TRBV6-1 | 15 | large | TGTGCCAGCAGTGAAGGGTTTCAGGGCAATCAGCCCCAGCATTTT | CASSEGFQGNQPQHF
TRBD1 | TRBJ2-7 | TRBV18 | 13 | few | TGTGCCAGCTCACCTGGGACAGGGGGGGAGCAGTACTTC | CASSPGTGGEQYF
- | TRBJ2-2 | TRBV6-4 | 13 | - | TGTGCCAGCACCCAACTAGGCACCGGGGAGCTGTTTTTT | CASTQLGTGELFF
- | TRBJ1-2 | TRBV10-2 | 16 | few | TGCGCCAGCTCAGGAGGCGGGGGAAGGCTAGGCTATGGCTACACCTTC | CASSGGGGRLGYGYTF
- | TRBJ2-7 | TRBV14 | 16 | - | TGTGCCAGCAGCCAAGATTGGGCAGGTGGATCCTACGAGCAGTACTTC | CASSQDWAGGSYEQYF
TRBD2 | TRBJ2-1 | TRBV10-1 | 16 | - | TGCGCCAGCAGTGAGTATAGCGGGAGTACCTACAATGAGCAGTTCTTC | CASSEYSGSTYNEQFF
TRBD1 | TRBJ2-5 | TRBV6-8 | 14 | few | TGTGCCAGCAGCCAGGGGGTCGGGCGGGAGACCCAGTACTTC | CASSQGVGRETQYF